This T cell receptor (beta chain) was found in a study of blood T cell repertoires in COVID-19. Overall study context: PBMCs, B-cell-depleted T cells, or T cells were the source of the cDNA or gDNA that made up the material.

CDR1 SGHRS and CDR2 YFSETQ come from the germline V gene. CDR3 size: 15 residues. The V segment lost 3 bases and the J segment 3 bases; nucleotides outside the gene matches: 2. Clones were read by immunoSEQ multiplex PCR, and TCRdb kept only the in-frame ones, dropping some. In the table there are some 65,000 clones, around three quarters of which are singletons. This chain joins TRBV5-1 and TRBJ2-2; TRBD2 matches at 10 bases. The receptor was derived from a human donor in a cohort sampled during active COVID-19. The material sequenced was peripheral blood. The CDR3 loop reads CASSSGLADTGELFF. DNA for the CDR3: TGCGCCAGCAGCTCAGGACTAGCGGACACCGGGGAGCTGTTTTTT.